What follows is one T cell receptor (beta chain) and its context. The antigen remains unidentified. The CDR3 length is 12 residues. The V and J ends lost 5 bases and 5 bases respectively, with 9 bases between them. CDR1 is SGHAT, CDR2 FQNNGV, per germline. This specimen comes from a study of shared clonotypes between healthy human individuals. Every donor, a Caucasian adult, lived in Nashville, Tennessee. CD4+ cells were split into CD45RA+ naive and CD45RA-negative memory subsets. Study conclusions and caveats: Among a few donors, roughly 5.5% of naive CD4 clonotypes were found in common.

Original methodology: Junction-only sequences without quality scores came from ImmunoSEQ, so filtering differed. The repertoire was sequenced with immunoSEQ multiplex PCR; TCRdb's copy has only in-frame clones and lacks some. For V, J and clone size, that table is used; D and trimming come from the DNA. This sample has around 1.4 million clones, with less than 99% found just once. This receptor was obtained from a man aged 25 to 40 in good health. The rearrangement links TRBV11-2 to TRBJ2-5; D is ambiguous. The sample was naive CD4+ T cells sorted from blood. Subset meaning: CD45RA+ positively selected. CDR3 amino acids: CASSIGRETQYF. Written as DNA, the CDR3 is TGTGCCAGCAGCATCGGACGGGAGACCCAGTACTTC.